Listed below are T cell receptor beta chains from one sample, sequenced in a study of blood T cells in healthy people across ages. TCRdb fed the 5' RACE reads into MiXCR, producing one record per CDR3 protein. The sample lists some 1,800,000 distinct CDR3 sequences, about two fifths occurring once. What was sequenced was blood. Receptors were obtained from a human donor in good health. The CDR3 runs from the conserved cysteine through the conserved F or W. A D gene is named only where the DNA matches it firmly. Clone size is shown for a subset of rows, as once, few, many or a class of expanded clone.

>TRBV2|NA|NA|TRBJ2-3
CASRSGLVLADTQYF
TGTGCCAGCAGGTCGGGATTGGTCCTCGCAGATACGCAGTATTTT
>TRBV5-1|NA|NA|TRBJ2-3
CASSLATLVSDTQYF
TGCGCCAGCAGCTTGGCCACGTTGGTGTCAGATACGCAGTATTTT
>TRBV28|TRBD1|NA|TRBJ1-3
CASSRQGASGNTIYF
TGTGCCAGCAGCCGACAGGGGGCGTCGGGAAACACCATATATTTT
>TRBV7-2|NA|NA|TRBJ2-7
CASSLTAGQYF
TGTGCCAGCAGCTTAACGGCGGGGCAGTACTTC
>TRBV28|TRBD1|NA|TRBJ2-1
CASTIRWTGRNEQFF
TGTGCCAGCACCATAAGGTGGACAGGACGCAATGAGCAGTTCTTC
>TRBV7-2|TRBD2|NA|TRBJ2-4
CASSPRGGGLGIQYF
TGTGCCAGCAGCCCGAGGGGCGGGGGGCTGGGCATTCAGTACTTC
>TRBV4-3|TRBD1|NA|TRBJ1-2
CASSQDWSGGPIFYGYTF
TGCGCCAGCAGCCAAGACTGGTCAGGGGGACCAATCTTCTATGGCTACACCTTC
>TRBV12-3/TRBV12-4|NA|NA|TRBJ2-4
CASSFRRGYIQYF
TGTGCCAGCAGTTTCCGGAGGGGATACATTCAGTACTTC
>TRBV10-3|NA|NA|TRBJ2-3
CAISESRRGAVDTQYF
TGTGCCATCAGTGAGTCGAGGAGGGGGGCAGTAGATACGCAGTATTTT
>TRBV20-1|NA|NA|TRBJ2-5
CSATVWETQYF
TGCAGTGCTACCGTGTGGGAGACCCAGTACTTC
>TRBV20-1|TRBD1|NA|TRBJ1-2
CSARATGGYYGYTF
TGCAGTGCTAGAGCGACAGGGGGCTACTATGGCTACACCTTC
>TRBV10-1|NA|NA|TRBJ2-5
CASNKISTRGETQYF
TGCGCCAGCAATAAGATTAGCACTCGAGGGGAGACCCAGTACTTC
>TRBV2|TRBD1|once|TRBJ1-2
CASRDRDSGGYTF
TGTGCCAGCAGAGACAGGGATTCGGGTGGCTACACCTTC
>TRBV5-1|TRBD2|few|TRBJ2-3
CASSLVARGGVDTQYF
TGCGCCAGCAGCTTGGTTGCGCGGGGGGGCGTGGATACGCAGTATTTT
>TRBV3-1|TRBD1|NA|TRBJ1-6
CASSFRQGRRNSPLHF
TGTGCCAGCAGCTTTCGACAGGGGCGTCGAAATTCACCCCTCCACTTT
>TRBV25-1|TRBD2|few|TRBJ2-7
CASSERWGGIHEQYF
TGTGCCAGTAGTGAGAGGTGGGGGGGGATCCACGAGCAGTACTTC
>TRBV7-8|TRBD2|NA|TRBJ2-7
CASGRTSGGLSSYEQYF
TGTGCCAGCGGAAGGACTAGCGGGGGCCTCAGCTCCTACGAGCAGTACTTC
>TRBV7-2|NA|NA|TRBJ2-1
CASSLLYSPHEQFF
TGTGCCAGCAGCTTACTATACTCCCCTCATGAGCAGTTCTTC